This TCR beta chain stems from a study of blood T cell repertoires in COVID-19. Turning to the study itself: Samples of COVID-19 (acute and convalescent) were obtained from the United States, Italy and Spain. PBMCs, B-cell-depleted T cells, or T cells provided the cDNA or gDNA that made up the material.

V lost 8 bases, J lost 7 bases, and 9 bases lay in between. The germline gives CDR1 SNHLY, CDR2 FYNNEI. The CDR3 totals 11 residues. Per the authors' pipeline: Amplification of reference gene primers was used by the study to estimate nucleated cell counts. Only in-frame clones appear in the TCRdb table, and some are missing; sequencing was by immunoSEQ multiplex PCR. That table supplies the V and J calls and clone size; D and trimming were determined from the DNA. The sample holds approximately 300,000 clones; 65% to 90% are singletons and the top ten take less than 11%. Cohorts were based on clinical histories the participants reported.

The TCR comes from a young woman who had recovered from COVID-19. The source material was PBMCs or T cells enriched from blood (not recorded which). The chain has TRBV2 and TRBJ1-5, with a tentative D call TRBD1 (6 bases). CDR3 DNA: TGTGCCAGCGGGGGCCGGCAGCCCCAGCATTTT. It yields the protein CASGGRQPQHF.